This T cell receptor (beta chain) was identified during a study of shared clonotypes between healthy human individuals. Clones were read by immunoSEQ multiplex PCR, and TCRdb kept only the in-frame ones, dropping some. This table holds around 2.5 million clones, under 95% found once. A split of CD4+ cells into CD45RA+ naive and CD45RA-negative memory subsets was performed. Per the germline V gene, CDR1 is MNHEY and CDR2 is SMNVEV (reference sequence). The V end lost 6 bases, the J end lost 2 bases, and 13 bases lay between the germline ends. The CDR3 extends over 14 amino acids. Sequenced material: naive CD4+ T cells from PBMCs. The subset is: CD45RA+ positively selected. The receptor's source is a young man in good health. Some clones in this sample may be carry-over from other donors' samples. The chain is built from TRBV27 and TRBJ2-5; D unresolved. The CDR3 loop is CASSPAVLQETQYF. The CDR3 DNA reads TGTGCCAGCAGCCCGGCCGTGTTACAAGAGACCCAGTACTTC.